The 20 T cell receptor beta chains below all came from one sample that was sequenced in a study of blood T cell repertoires in COVID-19. Assay: immunoSEQ multiplex PCR; the TCRdb copy retains only in-frame clones and omits some. The data show 200,000 to 250,000 clones, 85% to 90% seen once. The sample was PBMCs or T cells enriched from blood (not recorded which). The source of these receptors is a woman aged 45-60 years in a cohort exposed to, infected with or recovered from COVID-19 (not recorded which).

The V and J genes are TRBV15 and TRBJ2-7; 8 bases line up with TRBD1. J lost 2 bases, V lost 1 base, and 4 bases had no gene match. The CDR3 is made up of 15 amino acids. Germline lookup yields CDR1 LNHNV and CDR2 YYDKDF (reference sequence). CDR3 in DNA: TGTGCCACCAGCAGAGGTGGGACAGGTGCCTACGAGCAGTACTTC. Its translation is CATSRGGTGAYEQYF. Together with reference TRBV15 and TRBJ2-7, the CDR3 gives the full variable domain: DAMVIQNPRYQVTQFGKPVTLSCSQTLNHNVMYWYQQKSSQAPKLLFHYYDKDFNNEADTPDNFQSRRPNTSFCFLDIRSPGLGDTAMYLCATSRGGTGAYEQYFGPGTRLTVT.

In DNA form, the CDR3 reads TGTGCCATCAGTGACAGGGCGCATGGCTACACCTTC. As protein: CAISDRAHGYTF. This chain connects TRBV10-3 to TRBJ1-2, with a tentative D call TRBD1 (5 bases). The CDR3 extends over 12 amino acids. V gave up 3 bases and J gave up 6 bases, with 8 bases separating them. Germline assignment: CDR1 ENHRY and CDR2 SYGVKD.

This chain joins TRBV21-1 and TRBJ2-7; TRBD1 is the table's D call, not checked against the DNA. TRBV21-1 is deemed a pseudogene. The CDR3 is made up of 15 amino acids. CDR3 in amino acids: CASSTGQGPGYEQYF. The CDR3 nucleotides are TGTGCCAGCAGCACCGGACAGGGACCAGGCTACGAGCAGTACTTC.

The chain has TRBV7-8 and TRBJ1-5, with 7 bases matching TRBD1. The trim removed 5 bases at V and 5 bases at J, leaving 12 bases unmatched. CDR3 length: 16 residues. Germline assignment: CDR1 SGHVS and CDR2 FQNEAQ. CDR3: CASSTLLGGRYQPQHF. CDR3 nucleotides: TGTGCCAGCAGCACCTTGTTAGGGGGCCGCTATCAGCCCCAGCATTTT.

This chain connects TRBV9 to TRBJ2-1, with 10 nucleotides matching TRBD1. V gave up 2 bases and J gave up 7 bases; unmatched junction bases: 9. Germline lookup yields CDR1 SGDLS and CDR2 YYNGEE. The CDR3 length is 16 residues. In DNA form, the CDR3 reads TGTGCCAGCAGCGTTCTTGACAGGGGGCCTTTTAATGAGCAGTTCTTC. Its translation is CASSVLDRGPFNEQFF.

This rearrangement joins TRBV7-9 to TRBJ2-3; D is perhaps TRBD2 (7 bases). Trimming cost V 8 bases and J 2 bases, with 17 bases left between them. CDR3 length: 15 residues. Looked up from germline, CDR1 is SEHNR and CDR2 is FQNEAQ (reference sequence). The CDR3 here is CASRKGGTLTDTQYF. The CDR3 DNA sequence: TGTGCCAGCCGGAAGGGGGGGACCCTCACAGATACGCAGTATTTT.

The chain uses TRBV4-3 and TRBJ2-1, with 9 bases identical to TRBD2. CDR3 length: 16 residues. Germline CDR1 reads LGHNA; CDR2 reads YSLEER. With V trimmed by 0 bases and J by 6 bases, 6 bases remained unmatched. CDR3 in amino acids: CASSQDRAGGFNEQFF. The CDR3 DNA reads TGCGCCAGCAGCCAAGATCGAGCGGGGGGTTTCAATGAGCAGTTCTTC.

This clone was seen a handful of times. The chain recombines TRBV25-1 with TRBJ1-2, with TRBD1 as a possible D gene (6 bases). This CDR3 comprises 15 residues. Trimming left V 4 bases short and J 3 bases short, with 15 bases between. Germline V gene data show CDR1 as MGHDK and CDR2 as SYGVNS. The CDR3 DNA sequence: TGTGCCAGCAGTGGACACGACAGGAGCCACTATGGCTACACCTTC. This translates into CASSGHDRSHYGYTF.

This sequence joins TRBV2 and TRBJ1-5; D might be TRBD1 (6 bases). The CDR3 has 14 amino acids. The germline CDR1 and CDR2 sequences are SNHLY and FYNNEI. The V end lost 2 bases, the J end lost 7 bases, and 12 bases lay between the germline ends. CDR3 sequence reads: CASSEKGGEQPQHF. In DNA form, the CDR3 reads TGTGCCAGCAGTGAAAAAGGGGGAGAGCAGCCCCAGCATTTT.

The chain uses TRBV4-3 and TRBJ1-3; D possibly corresponds to TRBD1 (5 bases). Looked up from germline, CDR1 is LGHNA and CDR2 is YSLEER. This CDR3 has 16 amino acids. V lost 5 bases, J lost 0 bases, and 14 bases lay in between. The CDR3 DNA reads as TGCGCCAGCAGCAGAGAACGACAGTACTCTGGAAACACCATATATTTT. This translates into CASSRERQYSGNTIYF.

The rearrangement joins TRBV4-3 to TRBJ2-5; 7 nucleotides align to TRBD2. The length of the CDR3 is 13 residues. Germline CDR1 is LGHNA and CDR2 is YSLEER. V lost 6 bases, J lost 2 bases, and 3 bases stayed unmatched. CDR3 protein: CASSSGGQETQYF. The CDR3 DNA follows: TGCGCCAGCAGTTCGGGGGGACAAGAGACCCAGTACTTC.

The chain links TRBV7-2 to TRBJ1-2, with 9 nucleotides matching TRBD1. The CDR3 contains 13 residues. Trimming cost V 8 bases and J 7 bases; bases outside gene matches: 8. The germline V gene encodes CDR1 SGHTA and CDR2 FQGNSA. The CDR3 loop reads CASGLTGGSGYTF. The CDR3 region has the DNA TGTGCCAGCGGACTTACAGGGGGCAGTGGCTACACCTTC.

The chain carries TRBV27 and TRBJ1-1; 7 bases line up with TRBD1. Germline CDR1 and CDR2: MNHEY and SMNVEV (reference sequence). Germline trimming cut 4 bases from V and 2 bases from J; bases unmatched to any gene: 4. The CDR3 has 14 amino acids. The CDR3 protein is CASSSRGLNTEAFF. The CDR3 DNA is TGTGCCAGCAGTTCCAGGGGGTTAAACACTGAAGCTTTCTTT.

The CDR3 nucleotides read TGTGCCAGCAGCCCGGGGACTTTTACGCAGTATTTT. Translating it yields CASSPGTFTQYF. The rearrangement joins TRBV12-3 or TRBV12-4 to TRBJ2-3; TRBD2 is a possible D gene (6 bases). The CDR3 length is 12 residues. Trimming pared 6 bases from V and 8 bases from J, leaving 12 bases between.

There are a few counts of this clone. This rearrangement joins TRBV18 to TRBJ2-3, with D possibly being TRBD2 (5 bases). V was cut by 4 bases and J by 1 base, with 18 bases left in between. CDR1 is KGHSH, CDR2 LQKENI, per germline. The CDR3 extends over 17 amino acids. CDR3 region: CASSLPPASYGTDTQYF. In nucleotides, the CDR3 is TGTGCCAGCTCACTCCCACCTGCTAGCTACGGCACAGATACGCAGTATTTT.

The chain couples TRBV4-3 to TRBJ1-2, with D perhaps TRBD1 (6 bases). V was shortened by 2 bases and J by 5 bases, with 15 bases between the two germline ends. Germline V lookup: CDR1 LGHNA, CDR2 YSLEER. The CDR3 is 15 residues long. CDR3 sequence reads: CASSQSWDITYGYTF. The CDR3 bases are TGCGCCAGCAGCCAATCTTGGGACATTACTTATGGCTACACCTTC.

The rearrangement uses TRBV25-1 and TRBJ1-2; 10 bases align to TRBD1. CDR1 and CDR2 from the germline V gene are MGHDK and SYGVNS. Germline trimming cut 6 bases from V and 8 bases from J; bases unmatched to any gene: 6. The CDR3 is made up of 13 amino acids. CDR3 nucleotide sequence: TGTGCCAGCAGCCCGACAGGGGGCAGGGGCTACACCTTC. Its protein product is CASSPTGGRGYTF.

The chain employs TRBV6-5 and TRBJ2-2, with 10 bases matching TRBD1. CDR3 size: 14 residues. Germline V gives CDR1 MNHEY, CDR2 SVGAGI. V dropped 5 bases and J dropped 4; count of bases not matched to a gene: 1. The CDR3 reads CASSRQGATGELFF. The CDR3 nucleotides read TGTGCCAGCAGTCGACAGGGGGCCACCGGGGAGCTGTTTTTT.

The rearrangement joins TRBV7-2 to TRBJ1-5, with a possible D match to TRBD1 (5 bases). Germline CDR1 and CDR2: SGHTA and FQGNSA. The CDR3 spans 16 residues. V shed 5 bases and J shed 5 bases, with 19 bases lying between them. The CDR3 bases are TGTGCCAGCAGCCGCGCGATTCGGTTAGGGGATCAGCCCCAGCATTTT. This translates into CASSRAIRLGDQPQHF. Full variable domain (outside the CDR3, taken from reference TRBV7-2 and TRBJ1-5): GAGVSQSPSNKVTEKGKDVELRCDPISGHTALYWYRQSLGQGLEFLIYFQGNSAPDKSGLPSDRFSAERTGGSVSTLTIQRTQQEDSAVYLCASSRAIRLGDQPQHFGDGTRLSIL.

The V call is TRBV4-3, the J call TRBJ1-2, with 7 bases matching TRBD1. V lost 0 bases and J lost 8; bases outside the gene matches: 9. CDR1 is LGHNA and CDR2 is YSLEER in the germline V gene. The CDR3 is made up of 15 amino acids. Here the CDR3 DNA reads TGCGCCAGCAGCCAAGACGCCCGCGGAGGGGGCGGCTACACCTTC. Encoded protein: CASSQDARGGGGYTF.